This TCR beta chain originates from a study of early T cells in non-severe SARS-CoV-2 infection. As for the study in general: With bulk RNA from unsorted whole blood as input, sequencing yielded unpaired chains.

For this clonotype: Its specificity is unknown.

The TCR library protocol attached unique molecular identifiers to the individual cDNA molecules. TCRdb processed the 5' RACE reads anew with MiXCR; each CDR3 protein has one entry. This sample yields tens of thousands of distinct CDR3 sequences, of which roughly 12% are seen a single time; approximately 1.3% belongs to the top ten. Study-level findings and limits: Matches to VDJdb favored anti-spike CD8 responses and missed private and CD4 specificities.

Looked up from germline, CDR1 is MNHEY and CDR2 is SVGAGI. V trimming: 5 bases; J trimming: 8 bases; junction bases outside the gene matches: 5. This CDR3 has 12 amino acids. The chain recombines TRBV6-5 with TRBJ1-2; 7 nucleotides match TRBD1. The TCR was taken from an adult who was a healthcare worker with PCR-confirmed SARS-CoV-2 infection or an uninfected control (not recorded which). This specimen was whole blood, taken at baseline. The CDR3 is CASSHRQGGYTF. The CDR3 coding sequence is TGTGCCAGCAGTCACAGACAGGGCGGCTACACCTTC.